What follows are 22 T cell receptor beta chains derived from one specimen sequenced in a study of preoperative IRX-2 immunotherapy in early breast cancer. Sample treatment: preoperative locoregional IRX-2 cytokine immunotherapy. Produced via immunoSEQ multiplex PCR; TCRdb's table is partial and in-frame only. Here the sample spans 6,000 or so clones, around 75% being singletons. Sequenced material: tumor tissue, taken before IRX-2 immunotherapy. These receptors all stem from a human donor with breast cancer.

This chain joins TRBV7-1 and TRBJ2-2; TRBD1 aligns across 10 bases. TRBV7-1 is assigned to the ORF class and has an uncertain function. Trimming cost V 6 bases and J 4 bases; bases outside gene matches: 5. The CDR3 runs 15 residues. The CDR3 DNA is TGTGCCAGCAGTCCGGACAGGGGGACCACCGGGGAGCTGTTTTTT. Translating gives CASSPDRGTTGELFF.

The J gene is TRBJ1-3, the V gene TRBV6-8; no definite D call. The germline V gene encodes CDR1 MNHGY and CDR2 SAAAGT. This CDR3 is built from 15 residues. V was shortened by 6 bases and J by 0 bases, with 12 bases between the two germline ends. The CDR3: CASRTDGYSGNTIYF. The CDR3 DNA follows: TGTGCCAGCAGGACGGACGGTTACTCTGGAAACACCATATATTTT.

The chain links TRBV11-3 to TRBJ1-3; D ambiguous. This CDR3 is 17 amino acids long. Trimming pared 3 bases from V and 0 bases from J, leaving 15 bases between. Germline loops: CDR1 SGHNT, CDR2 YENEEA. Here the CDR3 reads CASSFLSGRISGNTIYF. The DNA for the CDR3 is TGTGCCAGCAGCTTCCTTTCAGGACGGATCTCTGGAAACACCATATATTTT.

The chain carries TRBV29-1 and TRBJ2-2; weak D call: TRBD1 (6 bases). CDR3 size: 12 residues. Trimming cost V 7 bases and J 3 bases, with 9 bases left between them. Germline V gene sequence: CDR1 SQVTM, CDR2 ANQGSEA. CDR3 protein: CSARGYTGELFF. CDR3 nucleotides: TGCAGCGCCAGGGGATACACCGGGGAGCTGTTTTTT.

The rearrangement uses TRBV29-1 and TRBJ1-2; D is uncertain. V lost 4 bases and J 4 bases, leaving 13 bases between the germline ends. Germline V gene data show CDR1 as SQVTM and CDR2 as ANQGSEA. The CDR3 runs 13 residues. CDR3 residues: CSVVNRNSYGYTF. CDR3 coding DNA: TGCAGCGTTGTGAACAGAAACTCCTATGGCTACACCTTC.

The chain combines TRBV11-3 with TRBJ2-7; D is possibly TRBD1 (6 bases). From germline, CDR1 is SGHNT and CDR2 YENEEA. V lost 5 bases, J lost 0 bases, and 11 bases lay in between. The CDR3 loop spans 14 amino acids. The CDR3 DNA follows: TGTGCCAGCAGCAGAGCGACAGGCTCCTACGAGCAGTACTTC. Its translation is CASSRATGSYEQYF.

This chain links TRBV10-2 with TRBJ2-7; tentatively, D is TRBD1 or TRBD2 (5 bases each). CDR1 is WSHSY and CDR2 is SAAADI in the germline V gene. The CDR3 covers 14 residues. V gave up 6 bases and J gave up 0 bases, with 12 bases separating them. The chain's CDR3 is CASRGVGGSYEQYF. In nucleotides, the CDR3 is TGCGCCAGCAGAGGGGTTGGGGGCTCCTACGAGCAGTACTTC.

In nucleotides, the CDR3 is TGTGCCAGTACAAGGACAGGGCGTAATGAAAAACTGTTTTTT. Its protein is CASTRTGRNEKLFF. This chain joins TRBV25-1 and TRBJ1-4, with 8 nucleotides matching TRBD1. The CDR3 has 14 residues. Germline V gives CDR1 MGHDK, CDR2 SYGVNS. V was pared by 9 bases and J by 4 bases, with 7 bases of the junction left unmatched.

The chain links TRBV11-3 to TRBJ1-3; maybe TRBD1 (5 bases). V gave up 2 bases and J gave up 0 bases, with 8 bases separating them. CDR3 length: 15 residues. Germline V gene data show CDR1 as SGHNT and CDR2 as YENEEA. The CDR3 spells CASSLRQSSGNTIYF. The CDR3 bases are TGTGCCAGCAGCTTAAGACAGTCCTCTGGAAACACCATATATTTT.

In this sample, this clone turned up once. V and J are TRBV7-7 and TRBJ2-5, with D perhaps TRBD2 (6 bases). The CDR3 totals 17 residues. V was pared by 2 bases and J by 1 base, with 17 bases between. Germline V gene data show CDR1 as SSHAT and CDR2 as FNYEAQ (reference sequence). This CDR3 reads CASSLIPDGEVQETQYF. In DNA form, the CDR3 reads TGTGCCAGCAGCTTAATTCCCGATGGGGAGGTCCAAGAGACCCAGTACTTC. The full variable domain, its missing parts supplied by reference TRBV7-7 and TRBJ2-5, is GAGVSQSPRYKVTKRGQDVTLRCDPISSHATLYWYQQALGQGPEFLTYFNYEAQPDKSGLPSDRFSAERPEGSISTLTIQRTEQRDSAMYRCASSLIPDGEVQETQYFGPGTRLLVL.

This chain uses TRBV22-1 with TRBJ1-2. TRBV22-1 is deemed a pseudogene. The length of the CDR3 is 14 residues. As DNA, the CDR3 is TGTGCCAGCAGCGTAGACCTTCAGCCGTGGGGCTACACCTTC. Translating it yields CASSVDLQPWGYTF.

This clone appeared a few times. Here the CDR3 DNA reads TGTGCCAGCAGTTTCGACCTGAACACTGAAGCTTTCTTT. The encoded protein is CASSFDLNTEAFF. V is TRBV6-8 and J is TRBJ1-1; the D is unclear. Trimming stripped 4 bases from V and 0 bases from J, with 6 bases between. CDR1 MNHGY and CDR2 SAAAGT come from the germline V gene. This CDR3 spans 13 amino acids.

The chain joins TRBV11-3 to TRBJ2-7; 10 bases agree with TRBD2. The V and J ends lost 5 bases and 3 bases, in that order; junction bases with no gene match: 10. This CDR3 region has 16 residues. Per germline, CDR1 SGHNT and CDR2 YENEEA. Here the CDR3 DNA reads TGTGCCAGCAGCCCTTTGGGGACTAGCGCTCACTACGAGCAGTACTTC. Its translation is CASSPLGTSAHYEQYF.

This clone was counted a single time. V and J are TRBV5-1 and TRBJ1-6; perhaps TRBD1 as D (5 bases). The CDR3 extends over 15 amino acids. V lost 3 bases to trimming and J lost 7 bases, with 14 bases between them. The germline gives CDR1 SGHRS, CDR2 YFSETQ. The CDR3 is CASSSGGPRNSPLHF. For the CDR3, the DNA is TGCGCCAGCAGCTCCGGGGGACCGAGGAATTCACCCCTCCACTTT.

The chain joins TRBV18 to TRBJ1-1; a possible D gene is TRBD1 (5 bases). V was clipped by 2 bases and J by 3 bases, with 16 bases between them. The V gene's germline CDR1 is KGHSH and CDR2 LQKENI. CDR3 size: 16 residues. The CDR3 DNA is TGTGCCAGCTCACCAACCGGAGGGGCAGGATACACTGAAGCTTTCTTT. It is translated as CASSPTGGAGYTEAFF. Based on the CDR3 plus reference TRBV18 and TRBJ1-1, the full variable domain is NAGVMQNPRHLVRRRGQEARLRCSPMKGHSHVYWYRQLPEEGLKFMVYLQKENIIDESGMPKERFSAEFPKEGPSILRIQQVVRGDSAAYFCASSPTGGAGYTEAFFGQGTRLTVV.

In DNA, the CDR3 is TGTGCCAGTAGTCCTTTCCGGGGGGGCTACAATGAGCAGTTCTTC. As protein: CASSPFRGGYNEQFF. This chain links TRBV19 with TRBJ2-1; 8 nucleotides align to TRBD2. Germline CDR1 is LNHDA and CDR2 is SQIVND (reference sequence). The junction had 6 bases not matched to a gene; V was cut back by 5 bases and J by 3 bases. The CDR3 runs 15 residues.

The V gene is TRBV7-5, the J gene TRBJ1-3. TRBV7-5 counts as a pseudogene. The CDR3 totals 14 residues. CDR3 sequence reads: CAWSREGAGNTIYF. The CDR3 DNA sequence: TGTGCCTGGAGTCGGGAGGGGGCTGGAAACACCATATATTTT.

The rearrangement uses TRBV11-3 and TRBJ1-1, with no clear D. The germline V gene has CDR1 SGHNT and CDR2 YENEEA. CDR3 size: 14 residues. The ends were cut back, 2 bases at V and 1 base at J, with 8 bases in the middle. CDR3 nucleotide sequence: TGTGCCAGCAGCTTAAACAGCCGGAACACTGAAGCTTTCTTT. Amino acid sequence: CASSLNSRNTEAFF.

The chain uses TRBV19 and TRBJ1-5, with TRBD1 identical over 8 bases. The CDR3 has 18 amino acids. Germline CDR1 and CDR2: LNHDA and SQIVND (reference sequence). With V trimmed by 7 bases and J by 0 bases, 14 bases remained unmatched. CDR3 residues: CASTGTGPSPYSNQPQHF. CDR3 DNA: TGTGCCAGTACCGGGACAGGCCCATCCCCTTATAGCAATCAGCCCCAGCATTTT. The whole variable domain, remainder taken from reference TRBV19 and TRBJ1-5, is DGGITQSPKYLFRKEGQNVTLSCEQNLNHDAMYWYRQDPGQGLRLIYYSQIVNDFQKGDIAEGYSVSREKKESFPLTVTSAQKNPTAFYLCASTGTGPSPYSNQPQHFGDGTRLSIL.

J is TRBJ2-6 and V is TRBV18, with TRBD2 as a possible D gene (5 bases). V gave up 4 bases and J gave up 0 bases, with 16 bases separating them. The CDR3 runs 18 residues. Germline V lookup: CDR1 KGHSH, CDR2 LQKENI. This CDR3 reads CASSHSGIGPSGANVLTF. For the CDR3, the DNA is TGTGCCAGCTCACACAGCGGTATCGGGCCCTCTGGGGCCAACGTCCTGACTTTC.

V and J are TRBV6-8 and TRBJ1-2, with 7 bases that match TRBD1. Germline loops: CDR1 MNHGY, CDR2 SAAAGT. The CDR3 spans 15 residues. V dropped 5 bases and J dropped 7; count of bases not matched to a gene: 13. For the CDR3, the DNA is TGTGCCAGCAGTGCGTCGACAGGGAACCGGGGTGGCTACACCTTC. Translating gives CASSASTGNRGGYTF.

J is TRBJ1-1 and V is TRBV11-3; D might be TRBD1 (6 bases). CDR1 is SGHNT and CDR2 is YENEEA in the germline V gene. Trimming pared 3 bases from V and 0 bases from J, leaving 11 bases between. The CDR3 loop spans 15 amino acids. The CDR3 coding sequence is TGTGCCAGCAGCTTGGCCGACAGGATGAACACTGAAGCTTTCTTT. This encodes CASSLADRMNTEAFF.